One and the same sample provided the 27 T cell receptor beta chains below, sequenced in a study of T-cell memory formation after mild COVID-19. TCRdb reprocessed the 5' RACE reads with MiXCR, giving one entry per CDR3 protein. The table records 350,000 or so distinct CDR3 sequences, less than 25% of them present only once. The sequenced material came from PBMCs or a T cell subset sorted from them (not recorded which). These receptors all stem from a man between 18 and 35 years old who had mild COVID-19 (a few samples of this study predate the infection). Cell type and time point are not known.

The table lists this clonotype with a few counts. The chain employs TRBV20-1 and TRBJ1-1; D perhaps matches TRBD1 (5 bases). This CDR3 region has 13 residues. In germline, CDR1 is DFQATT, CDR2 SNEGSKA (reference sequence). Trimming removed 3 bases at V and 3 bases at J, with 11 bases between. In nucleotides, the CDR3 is TGCAGTGCTAGCAGGGCAGGGTACACTGAAGCTTTCTTT. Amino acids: CSASRAGYTEAFF.

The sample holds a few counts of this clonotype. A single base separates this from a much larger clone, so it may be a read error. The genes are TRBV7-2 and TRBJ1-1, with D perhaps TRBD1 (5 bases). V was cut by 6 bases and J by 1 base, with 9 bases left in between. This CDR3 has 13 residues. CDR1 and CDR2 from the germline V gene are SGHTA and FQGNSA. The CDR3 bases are TGTGCCAGCAGATTCGGACAGAACACTGAAGCTTTCTTT. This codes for CASRFGQNTEAFF.

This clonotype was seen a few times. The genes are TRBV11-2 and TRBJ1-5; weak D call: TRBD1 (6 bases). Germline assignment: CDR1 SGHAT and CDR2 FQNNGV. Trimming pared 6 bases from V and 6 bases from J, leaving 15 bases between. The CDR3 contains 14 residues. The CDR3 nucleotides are TGTGCCAGCAGAACAGGGCGTTTCGGTCAGCCCCAGCATTTT. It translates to CASRTGRFGQPQHF.

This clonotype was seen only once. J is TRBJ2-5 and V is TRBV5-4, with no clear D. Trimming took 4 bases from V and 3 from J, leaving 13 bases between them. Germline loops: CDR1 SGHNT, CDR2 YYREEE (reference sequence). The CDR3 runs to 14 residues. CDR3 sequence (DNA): TGTGCCAGCAGCCCTGGCGGAGTAAAAGAGACCCAGTACTTC. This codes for CASSPGGVKETQYF.

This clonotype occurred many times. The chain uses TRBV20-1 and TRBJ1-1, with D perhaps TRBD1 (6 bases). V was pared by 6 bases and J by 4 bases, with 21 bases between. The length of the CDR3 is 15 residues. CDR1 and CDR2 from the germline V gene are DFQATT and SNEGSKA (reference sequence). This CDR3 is CSARTTTRGLTEAFF. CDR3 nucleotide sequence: TGCAGTGCCAGAACAACAACCAGGGGTCTCACTGAAGCTTTCTTT.

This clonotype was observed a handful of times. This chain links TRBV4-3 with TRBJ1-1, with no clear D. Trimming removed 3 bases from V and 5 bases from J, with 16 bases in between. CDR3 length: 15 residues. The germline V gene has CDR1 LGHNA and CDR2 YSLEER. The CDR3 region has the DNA TGCGCCAGCAGCCAGGGAGCCAGGAGCACTACTGAAGCTTTCTTT. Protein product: CASSQGARSTTEAFF.

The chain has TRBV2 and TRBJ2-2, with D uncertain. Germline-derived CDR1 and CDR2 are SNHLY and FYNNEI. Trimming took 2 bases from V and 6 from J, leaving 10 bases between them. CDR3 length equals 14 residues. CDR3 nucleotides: TGTGCCAGCAGTGAAACTACCCTCCCCGGGGAGCTGTTTTTT. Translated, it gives CASSETTLPGELFF.

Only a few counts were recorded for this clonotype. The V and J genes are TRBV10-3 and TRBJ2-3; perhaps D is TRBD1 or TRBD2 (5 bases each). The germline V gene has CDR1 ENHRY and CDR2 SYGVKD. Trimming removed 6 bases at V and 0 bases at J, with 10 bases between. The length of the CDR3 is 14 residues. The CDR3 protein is CAIRTGTSTDTQYF. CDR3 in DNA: TGTGCCATCAGGACCGGGACGAGCACAGATACGCAGTATTTT.

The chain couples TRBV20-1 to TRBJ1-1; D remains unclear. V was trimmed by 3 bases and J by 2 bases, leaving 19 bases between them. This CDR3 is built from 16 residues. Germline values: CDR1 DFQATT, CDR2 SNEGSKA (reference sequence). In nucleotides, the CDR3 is TGCAGTGCTAGCTCTTGGGCAGCCGCTGGTAACACTGAAGCTTTCTTT. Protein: CSASSWAAAGNTEAFF.

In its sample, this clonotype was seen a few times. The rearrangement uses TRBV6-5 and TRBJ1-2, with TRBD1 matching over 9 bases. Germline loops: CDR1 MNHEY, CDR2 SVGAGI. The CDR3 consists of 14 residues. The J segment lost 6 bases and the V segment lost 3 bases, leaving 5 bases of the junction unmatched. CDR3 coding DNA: TGTGCCAGCAGTTATCTTTGGACAGGGGATGGCTACACCTTC. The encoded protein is CASSYLWTGDGYTF.

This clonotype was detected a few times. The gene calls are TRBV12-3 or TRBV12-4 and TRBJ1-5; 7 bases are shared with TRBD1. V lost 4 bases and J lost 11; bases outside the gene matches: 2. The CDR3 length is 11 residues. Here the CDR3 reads CASSSGGTQHF. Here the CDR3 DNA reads TGTGCCAGCAGTTCAGGGGGAACCCAGCATTTT.

CDR3 DNA: TGTGCCAGCAGCGCAGGGACGGACAGGAGCTCCTACGAGCAGTACTTC. It translates to CASSAGTDRSSYEQYF. V is TRBV7-9 and J is TRBJ2-7; 7 bases fit TRBD1. The junction had 10 bases not matched to a gene; V was cut back by 5 bases and J by 0 bases. This CDR3 has 16 amino acids. Germline V gene sequence: CDR1 SEHNR, CDR2 FQNEAQ (reference sequence). Looking up the rest from reference TRBV7-9 and TRBJ2-7 gives the full variable domain: DTGVSQNPRHKITKRGQNVTFRCDPISEHNRLYWYRQTLGQGPEFLTYFQNEAQLEKSRLLSDRFSAERPKGSFSTLEIQRTEQGDSAMYLCASSAGTDRSSYEQYFGPGTRLTVT.

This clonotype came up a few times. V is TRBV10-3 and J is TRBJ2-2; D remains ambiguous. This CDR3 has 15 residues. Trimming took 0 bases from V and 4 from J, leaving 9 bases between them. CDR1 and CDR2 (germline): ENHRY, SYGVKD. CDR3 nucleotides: TGTGCCATCAGTGAGTCGGAACGGGTCACCGGGGAGCTGTTTTTT. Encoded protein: CAISESERVTGELFF.

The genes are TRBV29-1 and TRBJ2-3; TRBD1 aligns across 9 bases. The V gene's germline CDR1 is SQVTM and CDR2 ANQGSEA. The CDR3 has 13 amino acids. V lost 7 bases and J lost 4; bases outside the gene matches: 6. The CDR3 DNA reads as TGCAGCGCTGGACAGGGGATAGCAGATACGCAGTATTTT. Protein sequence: CSAGQGIADTQYF.

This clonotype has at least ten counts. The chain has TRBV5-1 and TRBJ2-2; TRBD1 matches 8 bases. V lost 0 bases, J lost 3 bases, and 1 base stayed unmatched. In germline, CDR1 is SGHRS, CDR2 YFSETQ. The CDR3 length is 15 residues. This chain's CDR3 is CASSLGQGHTGELFF. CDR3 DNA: TGCGCCAGCAGCTTGGGACAGGGGCACACCGGGGAGCTGTTTTTT.

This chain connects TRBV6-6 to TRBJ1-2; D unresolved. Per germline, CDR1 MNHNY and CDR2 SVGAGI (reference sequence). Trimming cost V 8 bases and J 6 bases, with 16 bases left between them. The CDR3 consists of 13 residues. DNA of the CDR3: TGTGCCAGCGCGGACGCAGAGATGCATGGCTACACCTTC. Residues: CASADAEMHGYTF.

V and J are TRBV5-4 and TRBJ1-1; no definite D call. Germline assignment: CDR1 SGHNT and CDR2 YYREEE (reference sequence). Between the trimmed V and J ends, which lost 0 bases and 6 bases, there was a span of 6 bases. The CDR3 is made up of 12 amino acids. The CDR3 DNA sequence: TGTGCCAGCAGCTTGGAGCCGCCTGAAGCTTTCTTT. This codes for CASSLEPPEAFF.

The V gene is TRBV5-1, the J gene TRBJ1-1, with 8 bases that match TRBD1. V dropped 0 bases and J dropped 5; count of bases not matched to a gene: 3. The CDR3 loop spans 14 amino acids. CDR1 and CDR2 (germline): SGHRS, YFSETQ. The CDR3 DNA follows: TGCGCCAGCAGCTTGGCAGGGGGCATGACTGAAGCTTTCTTT. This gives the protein CASSLAGGMTEAFF. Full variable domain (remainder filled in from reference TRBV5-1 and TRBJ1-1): KAGVTQTPRYLIKTRGQQVTLSCSPISGHRSVSWYQQTPGQGLQFLFEYFSETQRNKGNFPGRFSGRQFSNSRSEMNVSTLELGDSALYLCASSLAGGMTEAFFGQGTRLTVV.

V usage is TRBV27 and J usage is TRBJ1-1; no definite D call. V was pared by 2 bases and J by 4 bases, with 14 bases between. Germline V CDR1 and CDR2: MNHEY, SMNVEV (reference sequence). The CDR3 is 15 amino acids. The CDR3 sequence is CASSLAPPGGTEAFF. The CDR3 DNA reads TGTGCCAGCAGTTTAGCCCCCCCGGGAGGCACTGAAGCTTTCTTT.

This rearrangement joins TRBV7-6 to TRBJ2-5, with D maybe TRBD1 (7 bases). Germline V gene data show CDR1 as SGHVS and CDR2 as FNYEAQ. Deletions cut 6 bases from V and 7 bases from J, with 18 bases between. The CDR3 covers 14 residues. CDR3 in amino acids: CASRRLRGEGTQYF. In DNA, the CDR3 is TGTGCCAGCAGGAGGCTCAGGGGGGAAGGGACCCAGTACTTC.

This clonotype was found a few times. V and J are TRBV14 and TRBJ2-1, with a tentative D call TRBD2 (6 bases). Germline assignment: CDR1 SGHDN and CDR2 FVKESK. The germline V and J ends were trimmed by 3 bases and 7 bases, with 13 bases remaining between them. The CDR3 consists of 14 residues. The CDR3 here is CASSQRGRVNEQFF. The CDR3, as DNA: TGTGCCAGCAGCCAGCGGGGTCGGGTTAATGAGCAGTTCTTC. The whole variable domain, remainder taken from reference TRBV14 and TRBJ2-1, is EAGVTQFPSHSVIEKGQTVTLRCDPISGHDNLYWYRRVMGKEIKFLLHFVKESKQDESGMPNNRFLAERTGGTYSTLKVQPAELEDSGVYFCASSQRGRVNEQFFGPGTRLTVL.

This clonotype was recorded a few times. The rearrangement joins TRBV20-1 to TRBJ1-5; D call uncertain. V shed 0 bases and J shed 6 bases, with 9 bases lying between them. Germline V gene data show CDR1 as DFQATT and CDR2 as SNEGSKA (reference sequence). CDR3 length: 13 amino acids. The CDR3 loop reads CSARDRGFQPQHF. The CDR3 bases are TGCAGTGCTAGAGATCGTGGGTTTCAGCCCCAGCATTTT.

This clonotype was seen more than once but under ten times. The DNA of the CDR3 is TGCGCCAGCAGCTTTCGACTAGCGGGCGATCGGGAGCAGTACTTC. It translates to CASSFRLAGDREQYF. The J gene is TRBJ2-7, the V gene TRBV5-1; 10 positions match TRBD2. With 2 bases clipped from V and 7 bases from J, the junction kept 9 bases outside the gene matches. The germline CDR1 and CDR2 sequences are SGHRS and YFSETQ. The CDR3 spans 15 residues.

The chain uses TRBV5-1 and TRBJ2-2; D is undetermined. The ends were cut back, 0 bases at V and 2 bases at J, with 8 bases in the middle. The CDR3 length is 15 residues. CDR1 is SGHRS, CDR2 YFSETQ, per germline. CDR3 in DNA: TGCGCCAGCAGCTTGGACCCCGGTAACACCGGGGAGCTGTTTTTT. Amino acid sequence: CASSLDPGNTGELFF.

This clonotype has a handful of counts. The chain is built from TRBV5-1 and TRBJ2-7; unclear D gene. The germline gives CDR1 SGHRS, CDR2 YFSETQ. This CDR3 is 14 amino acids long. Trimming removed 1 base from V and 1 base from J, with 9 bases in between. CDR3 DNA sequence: TGCGCCAGCAGCTTGACACCTCCTTCCTACGAGCAGTACTTC. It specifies CASSLTPPSYEQYF.

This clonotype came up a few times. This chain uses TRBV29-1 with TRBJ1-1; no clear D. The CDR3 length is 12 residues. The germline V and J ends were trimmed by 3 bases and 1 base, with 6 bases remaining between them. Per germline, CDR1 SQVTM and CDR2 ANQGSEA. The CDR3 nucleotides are TGCAGCGTTGACGTGAGGAACACTGAAGCTTTCTTT. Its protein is CSVDVRNTEAFF.

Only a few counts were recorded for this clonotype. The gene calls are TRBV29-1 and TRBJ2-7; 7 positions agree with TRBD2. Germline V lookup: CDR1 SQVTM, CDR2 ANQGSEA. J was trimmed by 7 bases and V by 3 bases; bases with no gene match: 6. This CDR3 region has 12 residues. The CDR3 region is CSVDTRGGEQYF. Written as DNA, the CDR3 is TGCAGCGTTGATACCCGGGGAGGGGAGCAGTACTTC.